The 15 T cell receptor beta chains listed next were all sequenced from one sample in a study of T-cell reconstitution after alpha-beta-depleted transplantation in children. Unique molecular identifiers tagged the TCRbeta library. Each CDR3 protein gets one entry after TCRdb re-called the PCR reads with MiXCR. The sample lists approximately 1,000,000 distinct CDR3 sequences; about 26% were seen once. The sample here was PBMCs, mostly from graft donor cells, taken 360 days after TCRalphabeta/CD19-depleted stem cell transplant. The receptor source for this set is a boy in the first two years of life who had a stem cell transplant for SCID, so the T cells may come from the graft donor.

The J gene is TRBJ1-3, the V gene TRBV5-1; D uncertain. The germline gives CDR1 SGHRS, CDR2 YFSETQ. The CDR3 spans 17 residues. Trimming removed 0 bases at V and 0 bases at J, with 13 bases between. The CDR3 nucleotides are TGCGCCAGCAGCTTGGCACTTGGGCGAGACTCTGGAAACACCATATATTTT. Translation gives CASSLALGRDSGNTIYF.

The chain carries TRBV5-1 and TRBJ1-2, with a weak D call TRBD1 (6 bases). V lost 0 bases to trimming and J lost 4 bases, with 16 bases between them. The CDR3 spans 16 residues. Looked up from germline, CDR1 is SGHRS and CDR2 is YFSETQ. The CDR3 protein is CASSLASGGVSYGYTF. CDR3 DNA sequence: TGCGCCAGCAGCTTGGCCTCGGGGGGCGTGAGCTATGGCTACACCTTC.

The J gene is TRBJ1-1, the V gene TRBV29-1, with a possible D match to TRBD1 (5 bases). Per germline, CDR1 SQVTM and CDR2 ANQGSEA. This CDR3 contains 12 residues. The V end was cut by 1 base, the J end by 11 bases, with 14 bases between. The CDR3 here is CSVEGRAVGAFF. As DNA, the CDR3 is TGCAGCGTTGAAGGCAGGGCGGTGGGTGCTTTCTTT.

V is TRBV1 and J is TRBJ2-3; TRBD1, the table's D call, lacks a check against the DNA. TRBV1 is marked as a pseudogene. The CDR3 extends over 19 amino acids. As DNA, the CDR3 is TGCACCAGCAGCCAAGATCTGGAGGACATGAAAACTAGCACAGATACGCAGTATTTT. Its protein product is CTSSQDLEDMKTSTDTQYF.

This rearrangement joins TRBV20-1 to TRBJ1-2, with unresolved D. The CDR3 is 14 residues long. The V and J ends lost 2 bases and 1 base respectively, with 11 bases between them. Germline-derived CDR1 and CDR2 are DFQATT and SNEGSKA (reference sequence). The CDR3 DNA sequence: TGCAGTGCTAGAAGGCCAGACCTTAACTATGGCTACACCTTC. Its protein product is CSARRPDLNYGYTF.

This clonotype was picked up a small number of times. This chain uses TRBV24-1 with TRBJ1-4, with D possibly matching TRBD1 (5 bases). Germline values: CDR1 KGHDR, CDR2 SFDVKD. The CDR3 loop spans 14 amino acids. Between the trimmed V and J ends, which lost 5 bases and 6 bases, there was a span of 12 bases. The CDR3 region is CATSGTVGDEKLFF. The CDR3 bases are TGTGCCACCAGTGGTACGGTGGGGGATGAAAAACTGTTTTTT.

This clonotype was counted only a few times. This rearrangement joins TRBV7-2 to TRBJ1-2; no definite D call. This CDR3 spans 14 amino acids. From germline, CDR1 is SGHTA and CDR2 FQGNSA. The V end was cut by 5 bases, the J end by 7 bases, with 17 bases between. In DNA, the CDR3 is TGTGCCAGCAGCCAAACTTCCGTTAAGGGTGGCTACACCTTC. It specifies CASSQTSVKGGYTF.

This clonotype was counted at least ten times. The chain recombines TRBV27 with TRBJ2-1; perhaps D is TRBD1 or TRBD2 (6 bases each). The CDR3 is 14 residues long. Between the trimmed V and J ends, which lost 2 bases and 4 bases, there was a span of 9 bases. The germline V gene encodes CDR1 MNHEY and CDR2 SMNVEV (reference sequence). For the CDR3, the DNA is TGTGCCAGCAGTTTAGAAGGGGGGTACAATGAGCAGTTCTTC. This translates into CASSLEGGYNEQFF.

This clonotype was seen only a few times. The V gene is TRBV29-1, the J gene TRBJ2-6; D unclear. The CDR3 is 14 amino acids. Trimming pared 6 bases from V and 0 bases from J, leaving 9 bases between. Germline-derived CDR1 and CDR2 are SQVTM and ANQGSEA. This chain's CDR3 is CSVILGSGANVLTF. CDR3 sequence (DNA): TGCAGCGTCATTCTTGGCTCTGGGGCCAACGTCCTGACTTTC.

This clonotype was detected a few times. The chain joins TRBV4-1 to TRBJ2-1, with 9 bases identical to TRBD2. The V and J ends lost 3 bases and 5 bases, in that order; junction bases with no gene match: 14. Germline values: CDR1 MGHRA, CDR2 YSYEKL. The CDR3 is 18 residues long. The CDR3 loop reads CASSQPFWASGDHNEQFF. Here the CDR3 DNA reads TGCGCCAGCAGCCAGCCTTTTTGGGCTAGCGGGGATCACAATGAGCAGTTCTTC.

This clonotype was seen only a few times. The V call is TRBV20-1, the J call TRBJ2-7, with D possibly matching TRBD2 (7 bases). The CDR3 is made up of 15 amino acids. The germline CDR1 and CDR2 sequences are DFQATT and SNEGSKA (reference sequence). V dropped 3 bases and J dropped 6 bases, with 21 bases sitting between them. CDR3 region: CSAREGRGAMGEQYF. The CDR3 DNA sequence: TGCAGTGCTAGGGAAGGCCGGGGGGCGATGGGCGAGCAGTACTTC.

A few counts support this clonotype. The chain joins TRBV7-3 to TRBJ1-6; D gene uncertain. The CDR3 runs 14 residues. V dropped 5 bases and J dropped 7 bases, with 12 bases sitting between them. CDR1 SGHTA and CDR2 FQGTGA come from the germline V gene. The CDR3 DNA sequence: TGTGCCAGCAGCCCCGACGGAGACAATTCACCCCTCCACTTT. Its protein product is CASSPDGDNSPLHF. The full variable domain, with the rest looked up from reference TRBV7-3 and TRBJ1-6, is GAGVSQTPSNKVTEKGKYVELRCDPISGHTALYWYRQSLGQGPEFLIYFQGTGAADDSGLPNDRFFAVRPEGSVSTLKIQRTERGDSAVYLCASSPDGDNSPLHFGNGTRLTVT.

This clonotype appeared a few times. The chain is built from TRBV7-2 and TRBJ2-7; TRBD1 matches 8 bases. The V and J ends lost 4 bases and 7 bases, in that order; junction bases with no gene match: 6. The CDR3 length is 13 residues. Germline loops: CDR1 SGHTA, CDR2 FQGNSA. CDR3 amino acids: CASSSRDRPEQYF. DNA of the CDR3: TGTGCCAGCAGCTCGAGGGACAGGCCGGAGCAGTACTTC.

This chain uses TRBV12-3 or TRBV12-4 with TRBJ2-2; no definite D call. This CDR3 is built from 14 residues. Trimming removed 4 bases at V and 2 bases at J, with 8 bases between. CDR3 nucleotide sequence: TGTGCCAGCAGTTCCCACTCAAACACCGGGGAGCTGTTTTTT. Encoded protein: CASSSHSNTGELFF.

The CDR3 nucleotides are TGTGCCAGCAGCTTCCGAGGGGGGCAACTCTACGAGCAGTACTTC. Its translation is CASSFRGGQLYEQYF. The genes are TRBV7-8 and TRBJ2-7, with D perhaps matching TRBD1 or TRBD2 (6 bases each). The germline CDR1 and CDR2 sequences are SGHVS and FQNEAQ. This CDR3 spans 15 amino acids. Trimming left V 3 bases short and J 3 bases short, with 15 bases between.